Below are 3 T cell receptor beta chains sequenced from a single sample in a study of STAT5B mutations in CD4+ large granular lymphocyte leukemia (dated by TCRdb to between 2020 and 2023). The library came from the immunoSEQ multiplex PCR assay. This immuneACCESS table, as held by TCRdb, lists in-frame sequences with V and J called but not all clones. Of the missing ones, under half trace to an unresolved V gene in checked studies; the others have no known cause. Across this sample there are 45,000 to 55,000 clones, with roughly 72% seen only once. The leading ten clones occupy roughly 1.4% of the sample. Sequencing was done on a sample of CD4+ T cells from blood buffy coats. The receptors shown here come from a human donor in good health.

This clone was observed a few times. This chain links TRBV30 with TRBJ1-2, with TRBD1 as a possible D gene (6 bases). Trimming took 0 bases from V and 4 from J, leaving 15 bases between them. Germline V lookup: CDR1 GTSNPN, CDR2 SVGIG (reference sequence). This CDR3 is 15 amino acids long. Here the CDR3 DNA reads TGTGCCTGGAGTGTAGGGGGGGGAATAGGCTATGGCTACACCTTC. This gives the protein CAWSVGGGIGYGYTF.

Turning to this clone: A read error may produce the germline difference seen at one junction end. The CDR3 DNA is TGTGCTAGCAGCTCTCAGGGCGGGTTGGAGACCCAGTACTTC. As protein: CASSSQGGLETQYF. The genes are TRBV7-7 and TRBJ2-5, with D perhaps given as TRBD1 or TRBD2 (5 bases each). The CDR3 length is 14 residues. Germline loops: CDR1 SSHAT, CDR2 FNYEAQ (reference sequence).

The chain joins TRBV28 to TRBJ2-2; D possibly uses TRBD1 or TRBD2 (5 bases each). Looked up from germline, CDR1 is MDHEN and CDR2 is SYDVKM. The V end lost 6 bases, the J end lost 1 base, and 12 bases lay between the germline ends. The CDR3 runs 15 residues. Here the CDR3 DNA reads TGTGCCAGCAGGTTGGGGGAGTTGAACACCGGGGAGCTGTTTTTT. Translating gives CASRLGELNTGELFF.